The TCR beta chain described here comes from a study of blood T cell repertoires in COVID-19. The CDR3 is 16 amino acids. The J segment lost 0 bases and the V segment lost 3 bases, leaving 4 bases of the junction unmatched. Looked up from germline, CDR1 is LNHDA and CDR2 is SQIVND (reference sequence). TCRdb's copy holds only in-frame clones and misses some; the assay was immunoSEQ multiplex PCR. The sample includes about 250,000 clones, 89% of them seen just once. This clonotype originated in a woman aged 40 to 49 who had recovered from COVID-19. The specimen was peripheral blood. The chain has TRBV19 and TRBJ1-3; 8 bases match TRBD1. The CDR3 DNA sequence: TGTGCCAGTAGTATCCCAGGGGGCAGCTCTGGAAACACCATATATTTT. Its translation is CASSIPGGSSGNTIYF.